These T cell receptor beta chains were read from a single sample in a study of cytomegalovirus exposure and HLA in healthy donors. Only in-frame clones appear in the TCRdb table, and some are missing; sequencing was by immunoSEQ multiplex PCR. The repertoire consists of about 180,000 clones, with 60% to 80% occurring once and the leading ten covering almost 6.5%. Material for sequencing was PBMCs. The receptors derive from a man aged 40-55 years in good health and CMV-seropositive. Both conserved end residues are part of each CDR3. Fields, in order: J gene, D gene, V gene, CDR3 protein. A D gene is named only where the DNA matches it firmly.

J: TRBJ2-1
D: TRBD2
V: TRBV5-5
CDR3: CASSNGLAGVNEQFF

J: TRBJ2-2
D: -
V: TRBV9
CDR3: CASSVVGSGNTGELFF

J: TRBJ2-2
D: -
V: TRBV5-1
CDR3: CASSLGLIDTGELFF

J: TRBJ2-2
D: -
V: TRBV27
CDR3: CASSLHFLTGELFF

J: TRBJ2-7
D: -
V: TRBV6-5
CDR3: CASGRQAYEQYF

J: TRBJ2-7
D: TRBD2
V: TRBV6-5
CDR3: CASRPGLGPSYEQYF

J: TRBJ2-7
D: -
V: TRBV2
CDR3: CASILGGEYEQYF

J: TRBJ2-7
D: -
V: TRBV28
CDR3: CASSTPSSAYEQYF

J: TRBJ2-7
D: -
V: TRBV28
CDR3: CASGGQSYEQYF

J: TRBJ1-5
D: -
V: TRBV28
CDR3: CASTKWGHQHF

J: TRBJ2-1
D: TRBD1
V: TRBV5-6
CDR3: CASSWGQGNEQFF

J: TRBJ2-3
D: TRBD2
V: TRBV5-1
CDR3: CASRLGTSGSPDTQYF